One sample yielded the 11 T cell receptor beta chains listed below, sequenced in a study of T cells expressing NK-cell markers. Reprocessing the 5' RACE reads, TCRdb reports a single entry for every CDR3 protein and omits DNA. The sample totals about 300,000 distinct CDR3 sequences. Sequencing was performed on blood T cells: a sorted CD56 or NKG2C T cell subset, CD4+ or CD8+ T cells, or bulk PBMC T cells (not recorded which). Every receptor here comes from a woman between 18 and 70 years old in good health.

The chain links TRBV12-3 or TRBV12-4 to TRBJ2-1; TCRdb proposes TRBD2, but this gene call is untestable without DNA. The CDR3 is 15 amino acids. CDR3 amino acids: CASRPLAGSYNEQFF.

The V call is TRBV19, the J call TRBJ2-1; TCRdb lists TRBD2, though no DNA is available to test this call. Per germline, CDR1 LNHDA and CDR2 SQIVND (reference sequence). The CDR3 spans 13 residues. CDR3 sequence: CASSTEIAGEQFF.

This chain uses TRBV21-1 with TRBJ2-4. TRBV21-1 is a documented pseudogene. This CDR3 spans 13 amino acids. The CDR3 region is CASTDKGTLGKYF.

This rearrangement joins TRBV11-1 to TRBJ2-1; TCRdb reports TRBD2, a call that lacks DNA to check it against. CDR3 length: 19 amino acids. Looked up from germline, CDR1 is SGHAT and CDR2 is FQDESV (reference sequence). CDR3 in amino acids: CASSPEAGLAGGSYNEQFF.

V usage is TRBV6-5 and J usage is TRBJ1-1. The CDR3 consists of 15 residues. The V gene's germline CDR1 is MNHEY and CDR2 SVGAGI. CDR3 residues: CASSTRQKPNTEAFF.

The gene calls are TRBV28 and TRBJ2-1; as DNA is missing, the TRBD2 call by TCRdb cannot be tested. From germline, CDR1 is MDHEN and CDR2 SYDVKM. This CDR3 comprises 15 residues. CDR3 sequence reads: CASLLGAGGYNEQFF.

CDR3 in amino acids: CARGEGSGNTIYF. The chain is built from TRBV12-3 or TRBV12-4 and TRBJ1-3; TCRdb returns TRBD1, unconfirmable since there is no DNA. The CDR3 runs 13 residues.

The CDR3 loop is CASRSMSAGVPAEQFF. The V and J genes are TRBV7-9 and TRBJ2-1; with no DNA, the TCRdb D assignment of TRBD2 cannot be verified. Germline V lookup: CDR1 SEHNR, CDR2 FQNEAQ (reference sequence). The CDR3 consists of 16 residues. The variable domain in full, with the rest retrieved from reference TRBV7-9 and TRBJ2-1, is DTGVSQNPRHKITKRGQNVTFRCDPISEHNRLYWYRQTLGQGPEFLTYFQNEAQLEKSRLLSDRFSAERPKGSFSTLEIQRTEQGDSAMYLCASRSMSAGVPAEQFFGPGTRLTVL.

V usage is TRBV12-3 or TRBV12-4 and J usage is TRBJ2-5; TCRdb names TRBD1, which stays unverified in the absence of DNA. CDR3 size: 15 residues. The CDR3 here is CASSPSTTLKETQYF.

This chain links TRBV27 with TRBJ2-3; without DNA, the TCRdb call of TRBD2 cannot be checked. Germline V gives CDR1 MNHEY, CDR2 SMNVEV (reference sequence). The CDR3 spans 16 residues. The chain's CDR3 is CASSRLAGPSTDTQYF.

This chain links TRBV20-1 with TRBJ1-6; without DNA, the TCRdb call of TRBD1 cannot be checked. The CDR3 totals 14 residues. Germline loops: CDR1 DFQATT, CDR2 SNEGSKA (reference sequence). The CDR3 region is CSARDQGDNSPLHF.